Here is one T cell receptor (beta chain) with its context. 13 Jbeta primers and 60 Vbeta primers were used for the PCR. Using immunoSEQ multiplex PCR, the repertoire was profiled, and TCRdb retains in-frame clones only, with some absent. The table lists roughly 100,000 clones, over 70% of them singletons. CDR3 length: 15 residues. CDR1 and CDR2 (germline): KGHSH, LQKENI. J was trimmed by 3 bases and V by 6 bases; bases with no gene match: 4. The sample comes from a study of cytomegalovirus exposure and HLA in healthy donors. The chain employs TRBV18 and TRBJ2-1; 11 bases are shared with TRBD2. The sequencing input was PBMCs. The TCR sequence derives from a man aged 50-60 years in good health and CMV-seropositive. The CDR3 spells CASSSTSGIYNEQFF. CDR3 sequence (DNA): TGTGCCAGCTCCTCGACTAGCGGGATCTACAATGAGCAGTTCTTC.